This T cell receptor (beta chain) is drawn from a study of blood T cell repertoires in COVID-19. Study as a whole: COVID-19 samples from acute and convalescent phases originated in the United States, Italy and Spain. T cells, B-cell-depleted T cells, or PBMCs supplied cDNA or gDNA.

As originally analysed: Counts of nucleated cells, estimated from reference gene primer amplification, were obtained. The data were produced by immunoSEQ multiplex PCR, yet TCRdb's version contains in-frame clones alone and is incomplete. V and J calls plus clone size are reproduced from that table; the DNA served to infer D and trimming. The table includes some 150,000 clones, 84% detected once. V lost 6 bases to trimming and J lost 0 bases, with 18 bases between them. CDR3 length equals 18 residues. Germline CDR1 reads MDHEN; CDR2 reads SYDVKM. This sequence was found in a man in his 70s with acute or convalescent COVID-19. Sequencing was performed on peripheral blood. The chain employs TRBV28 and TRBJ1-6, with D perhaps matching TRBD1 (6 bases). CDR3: CASRIGGVPSSYNSPLHF. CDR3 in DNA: TGTGCCAGCAGAATTGGGGGCGTCCCGAGCTCCTATAATTCACCCCTCCACTTT.